The entry below describes one TCR beta chain. Its matching antigen is unknown. TCRdb passed the 5' RACE reads through MiXCR, listing each CDR3 protein once. The table lists around 340,000 distinct CDR3 sequences, under 25% of them singletons. These data belong to a study of T-cell memory formation after mild COVID-19. Study outcomes and limitations: Pre-infection memory held some responding clones, suggesting pre-existing cross-reactive T cells responded. Second-wave clones reaching peak frequency on day 37 lacked confirmed SARS-CoV-2 specificity. While clones contracting from day 15 to 85 were balanced between CD4 and CD8, later expanders leaned CD4+.

This CDR3 has 15 amino acids. Losses at the gene ends were 1 base for V and 3 bases for J; bases not matched to a gene: 6. Germline CDR1 and CDR2: DFQATT and SNEGSKA (reference sequence). The chain has TRBV20-1 and TRBJ1-1, with TRBD1 matching 9 bases. This TCR came from an adult woman who had mild COVID-19 (a few samples of this study predate the infection). Cell type and time point are not known. Sequencing was done on a sample of PBMCs or a T cell subset sorted from them (not recorded which). CDR3 sequence: CSARGGRQGDTEAFF. The CDR3 DNA reads TGCAGTGCTAGAGGTGGGAGACAGGGGGACACTGAAGCTTTCTTT.